These 10 T cell receptor beta chains originate from one sample sequenced in a study of shared clonotypes between healthy human individuals. Sequencing used immunoSEQ multiplex PCR; TCRdb keeps in-frame clones, though not all of them. The table records more than 2 million clones, about 95% of them present only once. Material: naive CD4+ T cells sorted from blood. Sample subset: CD45RA+ positively selected. These receptors were taken from a man in his late teens or twenties in good health.

The chain joins TRBV7-8 to TRBJ1-2; D unclear. Per the germline V gene, CDR1 is SGHVS and CDR2 is FQNEAQ. V lost 0 bases, J lost 2 bases, and 13 bases lay in between. The CDR3 extends over 16 amino acids. The CDR3 protein is CASSLASGRMNYGYTF. The CDR3 coding sequence is TGTGCCAGCAGCTTAGCAAGTGGCAGGATGAACTATGGCTACACCTTC.

The chain has TRBV7-2 and TRBJ2-2; D uncertain. V lost 5 bases, J lost 8 bases, and 9 bases lay in between. The CDR3 spans 12 residues. In germline, CDR1 is SGHTA, CDR2 FQGNSA. CDR3 residues: CASSGDLGELFF. The CDR3 coding sequence is TGTGCCAGCAGCGGCGACCTAGGGGAGCTGTTTTTT.

The chain carries TRBV4-3 and TRBJ2-7; D remains ambiguous. Trimming pared 1 base from V and 7 bases from J, leaving 5 bases between. The CDR3 loop spans 11 amino acids. CDR1 LGHNA and CDR2 YSLEER come from the germline V gene. CDR3 in amino acids: CASSQAEEQYF. The CDR3 nucleotides read TGCGCCAGCAGCCAAGCGGAAGAGCAGTACTTC.

The genes are TRBV6-5 and TRBJ2-2; the match to TRBD1 covers 7 bases. Germline values: CDR1 MNHEY, CDR2 SVGAGI. Trimming at V came to 8 bases and at J to 2 bases, leaving 8 bases not matched to a gene. The CDR3 covers 15 residues. In DNA, the CDR3 is TGTGCCAGCTGTAGGGGGCTAGCCAACACCGGGGAGCTGTTTTTT. Amino acids: CASCRGLANTGELFF.

This sequence joins TRBV5-1 and TRBJ2-1; 9 bases match TRBD2. V trimming: 3 bases; J trimming: 9 bases; junction bases outside the gene matches: 10. The germline V gene encodes CDR1 SGHRS and CDR2 YFSETQ. This CDR3 has 15 residues. CDR3 sequence reads: CASSSGTSKVGEQFF. The CDR3, as DNA: TGCGCCAGCAGCTCCGGGACTAGCAAGGTCGGTGAGCAGTTCTTC.

The chain has TRBV28 and TRBJ2-3; D not certain. Trimming shortened V by 3 bases and J by 6 bases, and 10 bases separated the two germline ends. CDR3 length: 13 amino acids. Germline V gene sequence: CDR1 MDHEN, CDR2 SYDVKM. In DNA form, the CDR3 reads TGTGCCAGCAGTTTGGTTAGTCCCGATACGCAGTATTTT. Translated: CASSLVSPDTQYF.

V is TRBV5-4 and J is TRBJ2-7; 13 bases agree with TRBD2. The J segment lost 6 bases and the V segment lost 3 bases, leaving 6 bases of the junction unmatched. The CDR3 has 15 residues. From germline, CDR1 is SGHNT and CDR2 YYREEE (reference sequence). CDR3: CASSSGLAGVAEQYF. In DNA, the CDR3 is TGTGCCAGCAGCTCAGGACTAGCGGGAGTGGCCGAGCAGTACTTC.

The rearrangement uses TRBV19 and TRBJ2-7; D unresolved. The V end was cut by 3 bases, the J end by 3 bases, with 12 bases between. The germline V gene encodes CDR1 LNHDA and CDR2 SQIVND (reference sequence). The CDR3 totals 14 residues. DNA of the CDR3: TGTGCCAGTAGTATGGGTCCTACAAACTACGAGCAGTACTTC. This sequence encodes CASSMGPTNYEQYF.

The chain uses TRBV2 and TRBJ1-4; D perhaps matches TRBD1 (5 bases). The CDR3 sequence is 14 residues long. V lost 7 bases and J 4 bases, leaving 13 bases between the germline ends. The germline V gene has CDR1 SNHLY and CDR2 FYNNEI. The CDR3 sequence: CASTKQVINEKLFF. CDR3 DNA sequence: TGTGCCAGCACGAAACAGGTCATTAATGAAAAACTGTTTTTT.

The V call is TRBV19, the J call TRBJ1-2, with TRBD1 matching over 7 bases. Germline V gene lookup returns CDR1 LNHDA and CDR2 SQIVND (reference sequence). After removal of 6 bases from V and 8 bases from J, the junction contained 15 bases not matched to a gene. The CDR3 is 15 amino acids. CDR3 residues: CASRTGTVRQVGYTF. DNA of the CDR3: TGTGCCAGTAGGACCGGGACAGTACGACAAGTGGGCTACACCTTC.